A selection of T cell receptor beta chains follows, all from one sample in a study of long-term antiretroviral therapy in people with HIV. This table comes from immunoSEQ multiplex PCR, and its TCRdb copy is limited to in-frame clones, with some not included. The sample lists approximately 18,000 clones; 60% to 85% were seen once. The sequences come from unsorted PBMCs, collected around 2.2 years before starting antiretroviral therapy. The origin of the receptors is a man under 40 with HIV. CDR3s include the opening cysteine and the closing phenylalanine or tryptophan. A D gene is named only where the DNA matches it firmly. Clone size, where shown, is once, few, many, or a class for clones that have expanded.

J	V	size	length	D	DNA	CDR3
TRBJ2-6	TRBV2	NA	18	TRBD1	TGTGCCAGCAGTGATTTAGGGACAGGAAGCTCTGGGGCCAACGTCCTGACTTTC	CASSDLGTGSSGANVLTF
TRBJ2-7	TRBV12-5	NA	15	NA	TGTGCTAGTGGTTTAACGGTGCGGAGCTCCTACGAGCAGTACTTC	CASGLTVRSSYEQYF
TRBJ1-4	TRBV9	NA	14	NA	TGTGCCATCCTACTTCCGGGGTTGGGTGAAAAACTGTTTTTT	CAILLPGLGEKLFF
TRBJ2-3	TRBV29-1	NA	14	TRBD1	TGCAGCACAGCAGGGGGATCTAGCACAGATACGCAGTATTTT	CSTAGGSSTDTQYF
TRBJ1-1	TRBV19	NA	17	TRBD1	TGTGCCAGTATAGACCAAAGAGGAAGAGGGGGCGCAACTGAAGCTTTCTTT	CASIDQRGRGGATEAFF
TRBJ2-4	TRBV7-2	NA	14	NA	TGTGCCAGCAGCTTGGCTAGTTCCAAAAACATTCAGTACTTC	CASSLASSKNIQYF
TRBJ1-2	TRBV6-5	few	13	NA	TGTGCCAGCAGCCCGAAAAGGTACTATGGCTACACCTTC	CASSPKRYYGYTF
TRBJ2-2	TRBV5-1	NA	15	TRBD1	TGCGCCAGCAGCTCGGACAGGGACGCCACCGGGGAGCTGTTTTTT	CASSSDRDATGELFF
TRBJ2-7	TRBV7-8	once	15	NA	TGTGCCAGCAGGGTGGCAGGGGATATCTCCTACGAGCAGTACTTC	CASRVAGDISYEQYF
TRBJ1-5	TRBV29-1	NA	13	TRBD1	TGCAGCGCAAGGACAGGCCTCGATCAGCCCCAGCATTTT	CSARTGLDQPQHF
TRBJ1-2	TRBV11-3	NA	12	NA	TGTGCCAGCAGCTTAGGGGCCTATGGCTACACCTTC	CASSLGAYGYTF
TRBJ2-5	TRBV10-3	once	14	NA	TGTGCCAGCGCCTTGGGACTCTCACAAGAGACCCAGTACTTC	CASALGLSQETQYF
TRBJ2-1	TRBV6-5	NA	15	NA	TGTGCCAGCAGTAGGGAGGCTAGGTTCGACAATGAGCAGTTCTTC	CASSREARFDNEQFF
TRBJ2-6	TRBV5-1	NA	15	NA	TGCGCCAGCAGCGTAGGAGGCTCTGGGGCCAACGTCCTGACTTTC	CASSVGGSGANVLTF
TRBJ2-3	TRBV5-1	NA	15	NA	TGCGCCAGCAGCTCGGACGGCTACGACACAGATACGCAGTATTTT	CASSSDGYDTDTQYF
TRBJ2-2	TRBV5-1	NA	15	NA	TGCGCCAGCAGTCGTAGCGGCCCCGGGGCCGGGGAGCTGTTTTTT	CASSRSGPGAGELFF
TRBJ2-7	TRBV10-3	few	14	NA	TGTGCCATCAGTGAGGGGTCGGGTTCCTACGAGCAGTACTTC	CAISEGSGSYEQYF
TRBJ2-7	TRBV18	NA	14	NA	TGTGCCAGCTCACCACCGTCGGTCTCCTACGAGCAGTACTTC	CASSPPSVSYEQYF
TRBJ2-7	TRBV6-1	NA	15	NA	TGTGCCAGCAGTGAAGGGCGCAGTTCACCCTACGAGCAGTACTTC	CASSEGRSSPYEQYF
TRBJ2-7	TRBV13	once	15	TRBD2	TGTGCCAGCAGTCGTAGCGGGACTAGCCAAGACGAGCAGTACTTC	CASSRSGTSQDEQYF
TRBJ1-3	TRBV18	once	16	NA	TGTGCCAGCTCACCAGTGGGCGGAGGAGAGGGAAACACCATATATTTT	CASSPVGGGEGNTIYF
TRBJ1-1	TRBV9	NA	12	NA	TGTGCCAGCAGCGGTGACCGGACTGAAGCTTTCTTT	CASSGDRTEAFF
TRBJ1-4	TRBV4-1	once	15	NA	TGCGCCAGCAGCCGAACTCAGTCAACTAATGAAAAACTGTTTTTT	CASSRTQSTNEKLFF
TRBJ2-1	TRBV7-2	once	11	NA	TGTGCCAGCAGCTTAGCCAATGAGCAGTTCTTC	CASSLANEQFF
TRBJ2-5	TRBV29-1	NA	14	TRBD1	TGCAGCGTCGGACAGGGGGCTCTATGGGAGACCCAGTACTTC	CSVGQGALWETQYF
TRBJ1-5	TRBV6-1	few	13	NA	TGTGCCAGCTTTGCGGGGAACAATCAGCCCCAGCATTTT	CASFAGNNQPQHF
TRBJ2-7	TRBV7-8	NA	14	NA	TGTGCCAGCAGCAGAGCGGGTCCCTCCTACGAGCAGTACTTC	CASSRAGPSYEQYF
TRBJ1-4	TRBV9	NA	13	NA	TGTGCCAGCAGCGTCTCAGCTAATGAAAAACTGTTTTTT	CASSVSANEKLFF
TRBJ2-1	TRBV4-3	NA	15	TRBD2	TGCGCCAGCAGCCCCGGGACTAGCTCCTACAATGAGCAGTTCTTC	CASSPGTSSYNEQFF
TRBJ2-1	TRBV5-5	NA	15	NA	TGTGCCAGCAGCTTGGAGGGAGAGTATTTCAATGAGCAGTTCTTC	CASSLEGEYFNEQFF
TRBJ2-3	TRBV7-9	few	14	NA	TGTGCCAGCAGCTTAGGGGCAGGGGTCGATACGCAGTATTTT	CASSLGAGVDTQYF
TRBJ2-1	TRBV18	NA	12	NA	TGTGCCAGCTCACCCCTAGGCAACGAGCAGTTCTTC	CASSPLGNEQFF
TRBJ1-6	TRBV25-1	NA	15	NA	TGTGCCAGCAGTGAATCTTCCGGCTACAATTCACCCCTCCACTTT	CASSESSGYNSPLHF
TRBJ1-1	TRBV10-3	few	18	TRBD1	TGTGCCAGCAGTTCCTACAAAGGCCTACGGACAGGGGGGACTGAAGCTTTCTTT	CASSSYKGLRTGGTEAFF
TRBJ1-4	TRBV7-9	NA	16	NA	TGTGCCAGCAGCCCGTACATCGGGGGAACTAATGAAAAACTGTTTTTT	CASSPYIGGTNEKLFF
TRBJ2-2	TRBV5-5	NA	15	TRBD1	TGTGCCAGCACCAAGGACAGGGTAGGAACCGGGGAGCTGTTTTTT	CASTKDRVGTGELFF
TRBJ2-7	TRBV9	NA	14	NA	TGTGCCAGCAGCGTAGATGGTAAACCTTACGAGCAGTACTTC	CASSVDGKPYEQYF
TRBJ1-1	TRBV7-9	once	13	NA	TGTGCCAGCAGCTTCCGAGGACAGACCGAAGCTTTCTTT	CASSFRGQTEAFF
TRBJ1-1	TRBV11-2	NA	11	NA	TGTGCCAGCAGCTTCGGCAGGGAAGCTTTCTTT	CASSFGREAFF
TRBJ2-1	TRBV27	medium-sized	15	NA	TGTGCCAGCAGTTTATCGAGGGGGTTGTTGAATGAGCAGTTCTTC	CASSLSRGLLNEQFF
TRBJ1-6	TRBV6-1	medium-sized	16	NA	TGTGCCAGCAGTGAAGCGGACGGCGGGATGGGTTCACCCCTCCACTTT	CASSEADGGMGSPLHF
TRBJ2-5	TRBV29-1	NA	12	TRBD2	TGCAGCGTGACTAGCTGGCAGGAGACCCAGTACTTC	CSVTSWQETQYF
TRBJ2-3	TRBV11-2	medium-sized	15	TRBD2	TGTGCCAGCAGCGGCTACGGACTAGCGGGAGATACGCAGTATTTT	CASSGYGLAGDTQYF
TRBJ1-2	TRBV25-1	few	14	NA	TGTGCCAGCAGGGCGGCGGGGGCTAACTATGGCTACACCTTC	CASRAAGANYGYTF
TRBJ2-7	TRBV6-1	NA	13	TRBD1	TGTGCCAGCAGTGAGGGACAGGCCTACGAGCAGTACTTC	CASSEGQAYEQYF
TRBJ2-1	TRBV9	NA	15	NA	TGTGCCAGCAGCAGCGAGAGGAGGTCCTACAATGAGCAGTTCTTC	CASSSERRSYNEQFF
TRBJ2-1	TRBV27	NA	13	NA	TGTGCCAGCAGAACACCCCTGTACAATGAGCAGTTCTTC	CASRTPLYNEQFF
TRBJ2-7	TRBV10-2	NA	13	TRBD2	TGCGCCAGCAGTGGGGACGGGGGGAGTGAGCAGTACTTC	CASSGDGGSEQYF
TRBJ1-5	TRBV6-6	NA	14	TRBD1	TGTGCCAGCAGACCAGGGGGTACGAATCAGCCCCAGCATTTT	CASRPGGTNQPQHF
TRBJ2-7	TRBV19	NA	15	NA	TGTGCCAGTAGTTCTCTCCGGAACCTTGAGTACGAGCAGTACTTC	CASSSLRNLEYEQYF
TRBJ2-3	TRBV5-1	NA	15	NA	TGCGCCAGCAGCGACGGGACACCCGGGGGAGATACGCAGTATTTT	CASSDGTPGGDTQYF
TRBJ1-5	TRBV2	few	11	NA	TGTGCCAGCAGAAGAGATCAGCCCCAGCATTTT	CASRRDQPQHF